This T cell receptor beta chain appears in the sequencing data of a study of T-cell memory formation after mild COVID-19. General observations from the study: Some SARS-CoV-2-responding clones were already detected in memory before infection. Clones contracting over day 15 to 85 were CD4/CD8 balanced, with later expanders leaning CD4+.

With respect to this clonotype: The target antigen is unknown.

Germline V gene sequence: CDR1 SGHTA, CDR2 FQGTGA. The V and J ends lost 5 bases and 3 bases respectively, with 17 bases between them. This CDR3 has 16 amino acids. TCRdb fed the 5' RACE reads into MiXCR, producing one record per CDR3 protein. In the table there are under 450,000 distinct CDR3 sequences, roughly an eighth of which are singletons. The clonotype comes from a man younger than 35 who had mild COVID-19 (a few samples of this study predate the infection). Cell type and time point are not known. The sequencing sample was made of PBMCs or a T cell subset sorted from them (not recorded which). The rearrangement uses TRBV7-3 and TRBJ2-1; the D gene could be TRBD1 or TRBD2 (6 bases each). The CDR3: CASSPGPGAGYNEQFF. In DNA, the CDR3 is TGTGCCAGCAGCCCGGGACCGGGGGCCGGCTACAATGAGCAGTTCTTC.